This TCR beta chain was sequenced in a study of cytotoxic CD8 clonotypes in ibrutinib-treated CLL. Across the whole study: Timing of response sample collection was a median around eleven months after treatment start, with a range of 6 to 36.

Germline V gene sequence: CDR1 MNHEY, CDR2 SMNVEV (reference sequence). This CDR3 is 15 amino acids long. V lost 0 bases, J lost 0 bases, and 9 bases lay in between. Using immunoSEQ multiplex PCR, the repertoire was profiled, and TCRdb retains in-frame clones only, with some absent. The sample has roughly 190,000 clones, over 55% seen once. This clone has just a few counts. Its antigen is not known. General study results and limits: Baseline clonality, above age-matched healthy donor levels, tracked circulating CD8+ T-cell counts.

The clonotype comes from a human donor with chronic lymphocytic leukemia. This sequence joins TRBV27 and TRBJ2-7; no definite D call. The sequencing used PBMCs, collected after 24 months of ibrutinib treatment. The DNA of the CDR3 is TGTGCCAGCAGTTTATCAGGATACTACTCCTACGAGCAGTACTTC. Translating it yields CASSLSGYYSYEQYF.